The 23 T cell receptor beta chains given below trace back to one sample, sequenced in a study of T cells in Graves' hyperthyroidism and ophthalmopathy (dated by TCRdb to between 2017 and 2020). Libraries came from multiplex PCR. The instrument given in TCRdb is Illumina HiSeq 2000. TCR beta CDR3 regions were amplified from RNA transcripts. The TCR CDR3 was subjected to a first round of RT-PCR using the HTBI primer set and the Qiagen OneStep RT-PCR kit. TCRdb applied fastp at Q25 and MiXCR to the public reads, then kept only in-frame beta chains. Rows are combined by CDR3 protein, so each entry shows the most common genes and DNA. The sample includes hundreds of thousands of distinct CDR3 sequences, with around 15% observed a single time. The ten largest clones represent around 13% of the sample. Material: blood. The source of these receptors is a woman aged 45-65 years with Graves' ophthalmopathy.

There are many counts of this clonotype. The genes are TRBV28 and TRBJ1-4, with 8 bases matching TRBD1. The length of the CDR3 is 15 residues. The germline CDR1 and CDR2 sequences are MDHEN and SYDVKM. The V and J ends lost 4 bases and 8 bases, in that order; junction bases with no gene match: 9. This chain's CDR3 is CASSSSGGAAEKLFF. Written as DNA, the CDR3 is TGTGCCAGCAGTTCCTCAGGGGGCGCGGCGGAAAAACTGTTTTTT.

This clonotype was counted many times. The chain has TRBV5-1 and TRBJ2-1, with 9 bases matching TRBD2. Trimming cost V 3 bases and J 0 bases; bases outside gene matches: 4. The germline V gene has CDR1 SGHRS and CDR2 YFSETQ. The CDR3 has 16 residues. The CDR3 loop reads CASSSSSGISYNEQFF. The CDR3 coding sequence is TGCGCCAGCAGCTCTTCTAGCGGGATCTCCTACAATGAGCAGTTCTTC.

The chain couples TRBV29-1 to TRBJ2-3; TRBD2 matches at 11 bases. The CDR3 contains 15 residues. V was pared by 7 bases and J by 1 base, with 7 bases of the junction left unmatched. The germline V gene encodes CDR1 SQVTM and CDR2 ANQGSEA. The CDR3 DNA sequence: TGCAGCGCCGCCGGGACTAGCGGTCGCACAGATACGCAGTATTTT. Encoded protein: CSAAGTSGRTDTQYF.

This clonotype was found many times. This sequence joins TRBV6-1 and TRBJ2-1, with a weak D call TRBD1 (6 bases). V shed 10 bases and J shed 2 bases, with 15 bases lying between them. In germline, CDR1 is MNHNS, CDR2 SASEGT. The CDR3 is 14 amino acids. This CDR3 reads CATYQWGPYNEQFF. The CDR3 nucleotides are TGTGCCACCTATCAGTGGGGGCCCTACAATGAGCAGTTCTTC.

The J gene is TRBJ2-5, the V gene TRBV5-1; D unresolved. The CDR3 is made up of 14 amino acids. Germline loops: CDR1 SGHRS, CDR2 YFSETQ. V was trimmed by 0 bases and J by 5 bases, leaving 11 bases between them. In DNA, the CDR3 is TGCGCCAGCAGCTTGGTAGCCATAACGGAGACCCAGTACTTC. Its translation is CASSLVAITETQYF.

The gene calls are TRBV7-2 and TRBJ2-7; 9 bases map to TRBD1. This CDR3 has 18 residues. Germline trimming cut 5 bases from V and 0 bases from J; bases unmatched to any gene: 14. CDR1 is SGHTA and CDR2 is FQGNSA in the germline V gene. CDR3 nucleotide sequence: TGTGCCAGCAGCAGGGGAGGGACAGGGAGATTGGACTCCTACGAGCAGTACTTC. This sequence encodes CASSRGGTGRLDSYEQYF.

This clonotype was detected ten times or more. J is TRBJ2-5 and V is TRBV3-1, with D possibly matching TRBD2 (7 bases). V was clipped by 0 bases and J by 6 bases, with 14 bases between them. Germline values: CDR1 LGHDT, CDR2 YNNKEL (reference sequence). The CDR3 extends over 15 amino acids. CDR3 loop: CASSQDWGGAQTQYF. The DNA for the CDR3 is TGTGCCAGCAGCCAAGATTGGGGGGGCGCTCAGACCCAGTACTTC.

Worth noting for this clonotype: One base away lies a much larger clone, so this may be a sequencing read error. The V call is TRBV3-1, the J call TRBJ2-7; 13 nucleotides align to TRBD2. The CDR3 has 15 amino acids. The germline CDR1 and CDR2 sequences are LGHDT and YNNKEL (reference sequence). CDR3 region: CASSHRLAGGREQHF. CDR3 coding DNA: TGTGCCAGCAGCCACAGACTAGCGGGAGGCAGGGAGCAGCACTTC.

This clonotype was picked up many times. This sequence joins TRBV10-3 and TRBJ2-5, with D unclear. Germline V gene sequence: CDR1 ENHRY, CDR2 SYGVKD. The CDR3 is made up of 14 amino acids. Between the trimmed V and J ends, which lost 8 bases and 1 base, there was a span of 14 bases. In DNA form, the CDR3 reads TGTGCCATCTCCATCGGGCCGAGCCAAGAGACCCAGTACTTC. Translated, it gives CAISIGPSQETQYF.

This clonotype was seen a few times. The chain combines TRBV6-2 or TRBV6-3 with TRBJ1-2, with no clear D. This CDR3 is built from 12 residues. The V end was cut by 7 bases, the J end by 2 bases, with 8 bases between. CDR1 MNHEY and CDR2 SVGEGT come from the germline V gene. The CDR3 spells CASTGRNYGYTF. DNA for the CDR3: TGTGCCAGCACGGGCAGGAACTATGGCTACACCTTC.

This chain links TRBV4-3 with TRBJ2-1; no firm D call. Germline CDR1 is LGHNA and CDR2 is YSLEER. With 0 bases removed from V and 10 bases from J, the gap between germline ends came to 13 bases. There are 14 residues in the CDR3. The CDR3 DNA reads as TGCGCCAGCAGCCAAGAAGAAAGCCCGATAGAGCAGTTCTTC. Translated: CASSQEESPIEQFF.

The sample holds a few counts of this clonotype. The genes are TRBV15 and TRBJ2-2, with 8 bases lining up with TRBD2. Germline assignment: CDR1 LNHNV and CDR2 YYDKDF (reference sequence). J gave up 5 bases and V 3 bases, and 8 bases lay outside the gene matches. CDR3 size: 16 residues. CDR3 DNA: TGTGCCACCAGCAGCGCTCGACTAGCGCTAACCGGGGAGCTGTTTTTT. It encodes CATSSARLALTGELFF.

Details on this clonotype: This clone may be a read error of a much larger clone one base away. The V call is TRBV27, the J call TRBJ2-7; 7 bases agree with TRBD1. J gave up 2 bases and V 6 bases, and 7 bases lay outside the gene matches. Germline V gene sequence: CDR1 MNHEY, CDR2 SMNVEV (reference sequence). CDR3 length: 14 amino acids. The CDR3 spells CASRPWDSTYEQYF. CDR3 nucleotide sequence: TGTGCCAGCAGGCCATGGGACAGCACCTACGAGCAGTACTTC.

This clonotype showed up many times. The V call is TRBV7-9, the J call TRBJ1-1, with 8 bases fitting TRBD1. J gave up 4 bases and V 7 bases, and 5 bases lay outside the gene matches. Germline CDR1 reads SEHNR; CDR2 reads FQNEAQ (reference sequence). The CDR3 runs to 13 residues. The CDR3 DNA reads as TGTGCCAGCACCCAAGGACAGGGCACTGAAGCTTTCTTT. It codes for CASTQGQGTEAFF. Combining the CDR3 with reference TRBV7-9 and TRBJ1-1 gives the whole variable domain DTGVSQNPRHKITKRGQNVTFRCDPISEHNRLYWYRQTLGQGPEFLTYFQNEAQLEKSRLLSDRFSAERPKGSFSTLEIQRTEQGDSAMYLCASTQGQGTEAFFGQGTRLTVV.

In this sample, this clonotype turned up a few times. J is TRBJ1-2 and V is TRBV7-2, with D unresolved. Trimming shortened V by 3 bases and J by 2 bases, and 10 bases separated the two germline ends. This CDR3 has 14 residues. CDR1 is SGHTA and CDR2 is FQGNSA in the germline V gene. In DNA, the CDR3 is TGTGCCAGCAGCTTTACCCGGTCCAACTATGGCTACACCTTC. Amino acid sequence: CASSFTRSNYGYTF.

This clonotype was seen more than once but under ten times. The rearrangement uses TRBV4-2 and TRBJ2-2; TRBD1 agrees at 11 bases. Looked up from germline, CDR1 is LGHNA and CDR2 is YNFKEQ. The CDR3 has 17 amino acids. V was clipped by 2 bases and J by 1 base; unmatched bases: 3. The CDR3 DNA reads TGTGCCAGCAGCCAAAGGGGGACAGGGGGGAACACCGGGGAGCTGTTTTTT. This codes for CASSQRGTGGNTGELFF.

In its sample, this clonotype was seen many times. This chain uses TRBV10-3 with TRBJ1-1, with D maybe TRBD1 (5 bases). V lost 3 bases and J 5 bases, leaving 7 bases between the germline ends. This CDR3 has 12 residues. The germline V gene has CDR1 ENHRY and CDR2 SYGVKD. The CDR3 loop reads CAISDRGTEAFF. The DNA for the CDR3 is TGTGCCATCAGTGACCGGGGGACTGAAGCTTTCTTT.

The chain combines TRBV20-1 with TRBJ2-2; D is unresolved. With 1 base removed from V and 6 bases from J, the gap between germline ends came to 6 bases. Per the germline V gene, CDR1 is DFQATT and CDR2 is SNEGSKA (reference sequence). This CDR3 region has 12 residues. CDR3 amino acids: CSARAQSGELFF. The CDR3 bases are TGCAGTGCTAGAGCCCAGTCCGGGGAGCTGTTTTTT.

This clonotype was observed at least ten times. The gene calls are TRBV29-1 and TRBJ2-3; TRBD1 aligns across 11 bases. V dropped 3 bases and J dropped 4; count of bases not matched to a gene: 0. The CDR3 is 13 residues long. The V gene's germline CDR1 is SQVTM and CDR2 ANQGSEA. The CDR3 nucleotides read TGCAGCGTTGAGGGACAGGGGGCAGATACGCAGTATTTT. Its protein is CSVEGQGADTQYF.

The table lists this clonotype with many counts. This sequence joins TRBV24-1 and TRBJ2-1; TRBD2 might be the D (6 bases). Trimming cost V 0 bases and J 8 bases, with 13 bases left between them. The germline gives CDR1 KGHDR, CDR2 SFDVKD. This CDR3 comprises 15 residues. CDR3 sequence (DNA): TGTGCCACCAGTGATTTGCGGGAGTCTGTTTATGAGCAGTTCTTC. It codes for CATSDLRESVYEQFF.

This clonotype was seen ten or more times. The rearrangement links TRBV27 to TRBJ2-7, with D perhaps matching TRBD1 (5 bases). The V gene lost 2 bases and the J gene lost 4 bases, with 15 bases spanning the gap. The CDR3 is made up of 15 amino acids. Germline loops: CDR1 MNHEY, CDR2 SMNVEV (reference sequence). The CDR3 spells CASSLGAGGWYEQYF. The CDR3 nucleotides read TGTGCCAGCAGTTTAGGGGCAGGCGGTTGGTACGAGCAGTACTTC.

The table lists this clonotype with a few counts. The chain joins TRBV24-1 to TRBJ1-5; D ambiguous. CDR1 is KGHDR and CDR2 is SFDVKD in the germline V gene. The CDR3 is 15 amino acids. Trimming cost V 3 bases and J 3 bases, with 11 bases left between them. The DNA for the CDR3 is TGTGCCACCAGTGATGTCGGAACTATCAATCAGCCCCAGCATTTT. Translation: CATSDVGTINQPQHF.

This clonotype was detected many times. The V call is TRBV5-1, the J call TRBJ2-7, with 10 positions matching TRBD2. This CDR3 has 15 amino acids. Germline assignment: CDR1 SGHRS and CDR2 YFSETQ. The V segment lost 0 bases and the J segment 3 bases; nucleotides outside the gene matches: 3. CDR3 nucleotides: TGCGCCAGCAGCTTGGAGGGACTAGCGTTCTACGAGCAGTACTTC. It encodes CASSLEGLAFYEQYF.